This entry is about one TCR beta chain. Its antigen is not known. This sample is part of a study of OX40 agonist ivuxolimab in advanced cancers. Looking at the study overall: Administration of intravenous ivuxolimab to patients occurred every 2 weeks at 0.01 to 10 mg/kg.

Study results and caveats: Some patients who did not respond also had low normalized T-cell clonal expansion. CD8+ T cells showed, on average, more clonal expansion than CD4+ cells.

Here immunoSEQ multiplex PCR was the method, and the copy in TCRdb shows in-frame clones only, minus some. The top ten clones hold 0.5% to 0.75% of a sample with roughly 62,000 clones, 92% of them seen once. The clonotype was recovered from an adult with an advanced solid tumor such as melanoma, head and neck, liver or kidney cancer. The specimen was CD4+ or CD8+ T cells sorted from blood, collected in a trial of the OX40 agonist ivuxolimab.

The DNA for the CDR3 is TGTGCCAGCAGCTTACAGGGACAGGACTCGCGGAATGAGCAGTTCTTC. Translated: CASSLQGQDSRNEQFF. The chain links TRBV7-2 to TRBJ2-1; 8 nucleotides align to TRBD1. Germline V CDR1 and CDR2: SGHTA, FQGNSA. V gave up 2 bases and J gave up 7 bases; unmatched junction bases: 10. CDR3 length: 16 residues.